Each of the 19 T cell receptor beta chains below was sequenced from the same sample in a study of blood T cell repertoires in COVID-19. Some clones are missing from TCRdb's copy, which holds only in-frame ones; the method was immunoSEQ multiplex PCR. The sample includes 14,000 or so clones, approximately 80% of them seen just once. Input material: peripheral blood. The receptors originated from a woman in her fifties or sixties with active or convalescent COVID-19.

The chain combines TRBV28 with TRBJ1-1; 8 nucleotides match TRBD1. The CDR3 is 15 residues long. V lost 4 bases and J lost 4; bases outside the gene matches: 8. Germline CDR1 is MDHEN and CDR2 is SYDVKM. In nucleotides, the CDR3 is TGTGCCAGCAGTTACTCCGGGACAGGCACCACTGAAGCTTTCTTT. As protein: CASSYSGTGTTEAFF.

The chain links TRBV19 to TRBJ1-5; TRBD1 aligns across 7 bases. Germline V gives CDR1 LNHDA, CDR2 SQIVND (reference sequence). The length of the CDR3 is 13 residues. V was clipped by 5 bases and J by 6 bases; unmatched bases: 4. CDR3 amino acids: CASSATGFQPQHF. CDR3 DNA: TGTGCCAGTAGTGCGACAGGGTTTCAGCCCCAGCATTTT.

The gene calls are TRBV12-3 or TRBV12-4 and TRBJ2-7; the match to TRBD1 covers 9 bases. The CDR3 totals 13 residues. Trimming cost V 4 bases and J 5 bases; bases outside gene matches: 3. The CDR3 reads CASSSGQGHEQYF. DNA for the CDR3: TGTGCCAGCAGTTCGGGACAGGGTCACGAGCAGTACTTC.

The genes are TRBV21-1 and TRBJ2-7; the D call TRBD2 from the table was never checked on the DNA. TRBV21-1 is noted as a pseudogene. There are 17 residues in the CDR3. This CDR3 is CASSKIKLREAHYEQYF. The CDR3 DNA sequence: TGTGCCAGCAGCAAAATAAAACTTCGGGAGGCCCATTACGAGCAGTACTTC.

The V call is TRBV7-6, the J call TRBJ2-7, with D possibly matching TRBD2 (6 bases). Between the trimmed V and J ends, which lost 5 bases and 0 bases, there was a span of 20 bases. The CDR3 is made up of 17 amino acids. In germline, CDR1 is SGHVS, CDR2 FNYEAQ. DNA of the CDR3: TGTGCCAGCAGCCCGATCCCCAGGGAGGCGAGCTCCTACGAGCAGTACTTC. Translating it yields CASSPIPREASSYEQYF.

V and J are TRBV4-2 and TRBJ2-7; no clear D. CDR3 length: 14 amino acids. Germline V gene sequence: CDR1 LGHNA, CDR2 YNFKEQ. Trimming pared 0 bases from V and 2 bases from J, leaving 8 bases between. CDR3 nucleotide sequence: TGTGCCAGCAGCCAAGAGCCTAGTCCCTACGAGCAGTACTTC. Amino acid sequence: CASSQEPSPYEQYF.

V usage is TRBV28 and J usage is TRBJ1-6; no reliable D call. Germline V gene data show CDR1 as MDHEN and CDR2 as SYDVKM. The ends were cut back, 6 bases at V and 7 bases at J, with 16 bases in the middle. This CDR3 is 15 amino acids long. The CDR3 region is CASRADLRGNSPLHF. The CDR3 bases are TGTGCCAGCAGGGCCGACCTCCGAGGAAATTCACCCCTCCACTTT.

This clone appeared once. In nucleotides, the CDR3 is TGTGCCAGTAGTAACCGCCTAGGCCAATGGACCTACGAGCAGTACTTC. Protein sequence: CASSNRLGQWTYEQYF. J is TRBJ2-7 and V is TRBV19; D unclear. Trimming removed 4 bases from V and 2 bases from J, with 18 bases in between. CDR3 size: 16 residues. Per germline, CDR1 LNHDA and CDR2 SQIVND (reference sequence). The whole variable domain, remainder taken from reference TRBV19 and TRBJ2-7, is DGGITQSPKYLFRKEGQNVTLSCEQNLNHDAMYWYRQDPGQGLRLIYYSQIVNDFQKGDIAEGYSVSREKKESFPLTVTSAQKNPTAFYLCASSNRLGQWTYEQYFGPGTRLTVT.

This chain connects TRBV5-8 to TRBJ1-1; D unresolved. The CDR3 runs to 14 residues. Germline CDR1 is SGHTS and CDR2 is YDEGEE. Trimming shortened V by 0 bases and J by 1 base, and 7 bases separated the two germline ends. The CDR3 DNA sequence: TGTGCCAGCAGCTTGGTAGCATGGAACACTGAAGCTTTCTTT. Translation: CASSLVAWNTEAFF.

This clone was seen only once. The chain joins TRBV30 to TRBJ1-5, with TRBD1 as a possible D gene (5 bases). The ends were cut back, 5 bases at V and 4 bases at J, with 18 bases in the middle. The CDR3 has 15 amino acids. Germline values: CDR1 GTSNPN, CDR2 SVGIG (reference sequence). CDR3 in DNA: TGTGCCTGGGCAACGACGGGGGGGACGAATCAGCCCCAGCATTTT. Its protein product is CAWATTGGTNQPQHF.

This clone was seen a handful of times. J is TRBJ2-1 and V is TRBV7-3, with D maybe TRBD1 (5 bases). CDR1 and CDR2 from the germline V gene are SGHTA and FQGTGA. The V gene lost 4 bases and the J gene lost 0 bases, with 10 bases spanning the gap. The CDR3 extends over 15 amino acids. The CDR3 DNA reads as TGTGCCAGCAGCTATCTCGACAGCTCCTACAATGAGCAGTTCTTC. Translated, it gives CASSYLDSSYNEQFF. The full variable domain, completed using reference TRBV7-3 and TRBJ2-1, is GAGVSQTPSNKVTEKGKYVELRCDPISGHTALYWYRQSLGQGPEFLIYFQGTGAADDSGLPNDRFFAVRPEGSVSTLKIQRTERGDSAVYLCASSYLDSSYNEQFFGPGTRLTVL.

The chain couples TRBV9 to TRBJ2-2; D unresolved. This CDR3 spans 13 amino acids. V lost 1 base and J lost 6, with 7 bases in between. Looked up from germline, CDR1 is SGDLS and CDR2 is YYNGEE. The DNA for the CDR3 is TGTGCCAGCAGCGTATCTTCCCCCGGGGAGCTGTTTTTT. Residues: CASSVSSPGELFF.

The CDR3 spells CASSVDGTGALGAFF. The CDR3 DNA sequence: TGTGCCAGCAGCGTAGACGGGACAGGGGCGTTGGGGGCTTTCTTT. The chain carries TRBV9 and TRBJ1-1; 10 bases agree with TRBD1. Germline loops: CDR1 SGDLS, CDR2 YYNGEE. The CDR3 totals 15 residues. With 0 bases clipped from V and 11 bases from J, the junction kept 10 bases outside the gene matches.

This chain uses TRBV18 with TRBJ1-5, with 7 positions matching TRBD1. The CDR3 loop spans 14 amino acids. V trimming: 4 bases; J trimming: 3 bases; junction bases outside the gene matches: 3. Germline CDR1 and CDR2: KGHSH and LQKENI. The CDR3 sequence: CASSQTGLNQPQHF. Here the CDR3 DNA reads TGTGCCAGCTCACAGACAGGGCTCAATCAGCCCCAGCATTTT.

This chain uses TRBV3-1 (or the pseudogene TRBV3-2) with TRBJ1-1, with 7 bases identical to TRBD1. The CDR3 sequence is 15 residues long. Trimming removed 2 bases from V and 1 base from J; junction bases left unmatched: 4. In germline, CDR1 is LGHDT, CDR2 YNNKEL (reference sequence). CDR3 bases: TGTGCCAGCAGCCAAATAGGGGGCTGGAACACTGAAGCTTTCTTT. This codes for CASSQIGGWNTEAFF.

This chain connects TRBV5-1 to TRBJ2-3; 11 bases line up with TRBD2. This CDR3 is 16 amino acids long. Trimming removed 4 bases from V and 8 bases from J; junction bases left unmatched: 12. Germline CDR1 is SGHRS and CDR2 is YFSETQ. The CDR3 DNA reads TGCGCCAGCAGCATAGTAGCGGGGGGGCCGAAGGGTACGCAGTATTTT. Amino acids: CASSIVAGGPKGTQYF.

J is TRBJ2-6 and V is TRBV19; the D is unclear. Per the germline V gene, CDR1 is LNHDA and CDR2 is SQIVND (reference sequence). The CDR3 consists of 15 residues. Trimming pared 4 bases from V and 2 bases from J, leaving 9 bases between. CDR3 nucleotides: TGTGCCAGTAGTACCCTCAGTGCTGGGGCCAACGTCCTGACTTTC. This sequence encodes CASSTLSAGANVLTF.

The V call is TRBV7-6, the J call TRBJ2-1; 14 nucleotides agree with TRBD2. Losses at the gene ends were 5 bases for V and 5 bases for J; bases not matched to a gene: 2. Germline-derived CDR1 and CDR2 are SGHVS and FNYEAQ. The CDR3 length is 15 residues. The chain's CDR3 is CASSGTSGGNNEQFF. DNA of the CDR3: TGTGCCAGCAGCGGGACTAGCGGGGGAAACAATGAGCAGTTCTTC.

This clone appeared a few times. This chain connects TRBV29-1 to TRBJ2-1, with TRBD2 as a possible D gene (6 bases). CDR1 SQVTM and CDR2 ANQGSEA come from the germline V gene. V was pared by 3 bases and J by 2 bases, with 14 bases between. The CDR3 covers 15 residues. Here the CDR3 DNA reads TGCAGCGTTGAGGGGGGATTCGGGGCCTACAATGAGCAGTTCTTC. This translates into CSVEGGFGAYNEQFF.